The entry that follows covers one T cell receptor (beta chain) sequence. This sample is drawn from a study of blood T cell repertoires in COVID-19. The method was immunoSEQ multiplex PCR; TCRdb's version includes in-frame clones alone and lacks a portion of them. The data show about 430,000 clones, with about 88% seen just once and roughly 1.4% held by the top ten. The germline CDR1 and CDR2 sequences are SGDLS and YYNGEE. The length of the CDR3 is 14 residues. V was clipped by 0 bases and J by 4 bases; unmatched bases: 3. The sequencing sample was made of PBMCs or T cells enriched from blood (not recorded which). V and J are TRBV9 and TRBJ1-1, with TRBD1 matching over 7 bases. The TCR sequence derives from a woman under 30 who had been exposed to COVID-19. The CDR3 DNA is TGTGCCAGCAGCGTAGAGGCAGGGGGCACTGAAGCTTTCTTT. Translated, it gives CASSVEAGGTEAFF.